The text below deals with one TCR beta chain. This specimen comes from a study of shared clonotypes between healthy human individuals. In the study overall: Used for every donor were three CD4 naive, three CD4 memory, two CD8 naive and one CD8 memory plate.

Profiling relied on immunoSEQ multiplex PCR, and the TCRdb table lists in-frame clones only, not all of them. Of a few million clones in the sample, approximately 95% were seen once. CDR1 and CDR2 from the germline V gene are SGHNT and YENEEA. The CDR3 is 12 amino acids. With 1 base removed from V and 5 bases from J, the gap between germline ends came to 3 bases. The receptor's source is a man younger than 35 in good health. Some clones in this sample may be carry-over from other donors' samples. V gene TRBV11-3 combines with J gene TRBJ1-3; D unclear. The sequenced material came from naive CD4+ T cells from PBMCs. Subset meaning: CD45RA+ positively selected. CDR3 sequence (DNA): TGTGCCAGCAGCTTAGGGCGAAACACCATATATTTT. Translating it yields CASSLGRNTIYF.